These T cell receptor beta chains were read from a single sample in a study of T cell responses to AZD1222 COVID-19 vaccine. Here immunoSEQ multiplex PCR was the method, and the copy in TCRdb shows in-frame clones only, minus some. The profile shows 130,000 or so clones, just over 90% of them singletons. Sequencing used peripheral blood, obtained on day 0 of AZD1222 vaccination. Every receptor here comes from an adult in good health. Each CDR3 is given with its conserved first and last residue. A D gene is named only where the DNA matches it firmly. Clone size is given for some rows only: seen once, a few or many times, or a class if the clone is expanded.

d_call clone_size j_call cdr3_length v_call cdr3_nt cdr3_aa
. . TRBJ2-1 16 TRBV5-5 TGTGCCAGCAGCTTGGAAGGCCGCGGCTCCTACAATGAGCAGTTCTTC CASSLEGRGSYNEQFF
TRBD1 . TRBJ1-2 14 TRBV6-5 TGTGCCAGCACTGCCATTGACAGGGTGGGTGGCTACACCTTC CASTAIDRVGGYTF
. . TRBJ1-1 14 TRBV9 TGTGCCAGCAGCGTCGGGGACACCGGCACTGAAGCTTTCTTT CASSVGDTGTEAFF
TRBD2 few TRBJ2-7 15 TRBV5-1 TGCGCCAGCAGCTTCGCAGCGGGGGGGCCTTACGAGCAGTACTTC CASSFAAGGPYEQYF
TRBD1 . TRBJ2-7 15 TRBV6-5 TGTGCCAGCAGTTACGACCTCGGGACAGTCTACGAGCAGTACTTC CASSYDLGTVYEQYF
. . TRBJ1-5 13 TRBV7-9 TGTGCCAGCAGCTTTAGGATGGAAAAGCCCCAGCATTTT CASSFRMEKPQHF
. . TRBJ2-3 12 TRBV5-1 TGCGCCAGCAGCTGGGGCACAGATACGCAGTATTTT CASSWGTDTQYF
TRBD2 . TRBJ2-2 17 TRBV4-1 TGCGCCAGCAGCAGAACTAGCGGGGGGGTTAACACCGGGGAGCTGTTTTTT CASSRTSGGVNTGELFF
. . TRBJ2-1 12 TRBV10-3 TGTGCCATCAGTGAGTCACAGTCAGAGCAGTTCTTC CAISESQSEQFF
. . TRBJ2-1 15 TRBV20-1 TGCAGTGCTAGTCTTCCGGGGAAATCCTACAATGAGCAGTTCTTC CSASLPGKSYNEQFF
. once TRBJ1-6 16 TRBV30 TGTGCCTGGACGTCGTTGGGGGGCTCCTATAATTCACCCCTCCACTTT CAWTSLGGSYNSPLHF
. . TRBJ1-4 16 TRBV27 TGTGCCAGCACTGGTACAGGGTATGCAACTAATGAAAAACTGTTTTTT CASTGTGYATNEKLFF
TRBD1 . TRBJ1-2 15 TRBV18 TGTGCCAGCTCACCTGAATCAGGGGGTTCGGGTGGCTACACCTTC CASSPESGGSGGYTF
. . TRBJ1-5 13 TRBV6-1 TGTGCCAGCAGTGAAGGGGGCAATCAGCCCCAGCATTTT CASSEGGNQPQHF
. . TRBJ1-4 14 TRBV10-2 TGCGCCAGCAGTGAGTCCGGGTCGGGTGAAAAACTGTTTTTT CASSESGSGEKLFF
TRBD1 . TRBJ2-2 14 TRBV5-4 TGTGCCAGCAGCACAGTACAGGGGCCCGGGGTGCTGTTTTTT CASSTVQGPGVLFF
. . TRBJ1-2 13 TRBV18 TGTGCCAGCTCACCCTTGACAGACTATGGCTACACCTTC CASSPLTDYGYTF
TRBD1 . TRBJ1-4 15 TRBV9 TGTGCCAGCAGCACCGCCCCAGGGGGTAATGAAAAACTGTTTTTT CASSTAPGGNEKLFF
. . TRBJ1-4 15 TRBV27 TGTGCCAGCAGTTTAGGCGGGCAGGGTCTGGCAAAACTGTTTTTT CASSLGGQGLAKLFF
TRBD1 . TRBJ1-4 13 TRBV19 TGTGCCAGTAGCTTGACAGGGGGTGAAAAACTGTTTTTT CASSLTGGEKLFF
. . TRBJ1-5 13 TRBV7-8 TGTGCCAGCAGCTTGGTGGAAAATCAGCCCCAGCATTTT CASSLVENQPQHF
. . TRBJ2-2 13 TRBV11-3 TGTGCCAGCAGCTTAGAGGTCACCGGGGAGCTGTTTTTT CASSLEVTGELFF
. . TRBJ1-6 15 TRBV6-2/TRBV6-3 TGTGCCAGCAGTCGCCGGGACACTGAACACTCACCCCTCCACTTT CASSRRDTEHSPLHF
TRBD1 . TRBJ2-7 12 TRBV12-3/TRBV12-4 TGTGCCAGCAGCCGACAGGGGTCCGAGCAGTACTTC CASSRQGSEQYF
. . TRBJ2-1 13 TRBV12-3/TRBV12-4 TGTGCCAGCAGTCTACAGGAGTACAATGAGCAGTTCTTC CASSLQEYNEQFF
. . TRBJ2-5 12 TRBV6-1 TGTGCCAGCACGGGCAGTCAAGAGACCCAGTACTTC CASTGSQETQYF